In this sample, the clone carrying this T cell receptor beta chain turned up a few times. These data originate in a study of T cells in Graves' hyperthyroidism and ophthalmopathy. The CDR3 regions of TCR beta were amplified from RNA transcripts. The study used the HTBI primer set for a first-round RT-PCR of the TCR CDR3. A single record per CDR3 protein comes from TCRdb applying MiXCR to the multiplex PCR reads. The sample has about 600,000 distinct CDR3 sequences, approximately 15% seen once; the top ten hold 3% to 4%. Germline values: CDR1 MGHRA, CDR2 YSYEKL. The CDR3 runs 19 residues. The J segment lost 6 bases and the V segment lost 2 bases, leaving 17 bases of the junction unmatched. Exclusion followed for patients with uncontrolled infection, other autoimmune disease, pregnancy or lactation. Extraction of PBMCs used more than 8.5 ml of fresh peripheral blood.

The chain employs TRBV4-1 and TRBJ2-1; TRBD1 agrees at 9 bases. The receptor comes from a woman aged 40 to 55 with Graves' ophthalmopathy. The sequenced sample consisted of blood. The CDR3 spells CASSQFPKRGTGNVNEQFF. In nucleotides, the CDR3 is TGCGCCAGCAGCCAATTCCCTAAACGCGGGACAGGGAATGTCAATGAGCAGTTCTTC.